The present T cell receptor (beta chain) was sequenced within a study of blood T cells in healthy people across ages. This CDR3 is 13 amino acids long. The germline CDR1 and CDR2 sequences are MNHNS and SASEGT. V lost 4 bases to trimming and J lost 10 bases, with 14 bases between them. A J-beta primer mix and a sample-barcoded 5' primer were used in a second PCR of roughly 6 to 11 cycles. Every sample gave at least 3 million paired-end reads containing CDR3. TCRdb re-called the 5' RACE reads through MiXCR, storing one row per CDR3 protein. This table has 950,000 to 1,200,000 distinct CDR3 sequences, less than 45% appearing once. This clonotype was seen a handful of times. Its antigen is still unknown. Points from the study as a whole: A conclusive naive versus antigen-experienced comparison was prevented by the unsorted PBMCs.

The chain carries TRBV6-1 and TRBJ2-1; possible D gene TRBD1, 5 bases. Material for sequencing was blood. This TCR was recovered from a young man in good health. The CDR3 reads CASSVQVSYEQFF. Here the CDR3 DNA reads TGTGCCAGCAGTGTACAGGTATCCTACGAGCAGTTCTTC.